The 27 T cell receptor beta chains below come from one sample, sequenced in a study of shared clonotypes between healthy human individuals (dated by TCRdb to about 2020). To prepare the library, the immunoSEQ multiplex PCR assay was applied. The immuneACCESS repertoire file appears here via TCRdb, limited to in-frame rearrangements. These files lack a portion of the clones; in checked studies, under half of the deficit traces to unresolved V genes, and the cause of the others is not known. The sample table holds approximately 2.4 million clones, of which more than 90% were seen once. The biggest ten clones account for around 0.13% of the sample. Sequenced material: naive CD4+ T cells sorted from blood. According to the study, the label for this sample's cell subset or site signals: CD45RA+ positively selected. Source of these receptors: a young man in good health.

The chain recombines TRBV6-4 with TRBJ2-2; D perhaps matches TRBD1 (6 bases). Germline lookup yields CDR1 MRHNA and CDR2 SNTAGT. CDR3 size: 14 residues. V was shortened by 2 bases and J by 7 bases, with 11 bases between the two germline ends. Here the CDR3 DNA reads TGTGCCAGCAGTGACGGGCCAGGGGTCGGGGAGCTGTTTTTT. It translates to CASSDGPGVGELFF.

This clone came up once. This chain connects TRBV4-3 to TRBJ2-5; D remains unclear. Germline V gene lookup returns CDR1 LGHNA and CDR2 YSLEER. Between the trimmed V and J ends, which lost 0 bases and 5 bases, there was a span of 10 bases. The CDR3 runs 14 residues. In DNA form, the CDR3 reads TGCGCCAGCAGCCAAGATCCGTATCGGGAGACCCAGTACTTC. It encodes CASSQDPYRETQYF.

The chain links TRBV9 to TRBJ2-7; D remains unclear. Germline V gene data show CDR1 as SGDLS and CDR2 as YYNGEE. CDR3 length equals 17 residues. The V end lost 4 bases, the J end lost 0 bases, and 20 bases lay between the germline ends. This CDR3 is CASSPRGIRDSSYEQYF. DNA of the CDR3: TGTGCCAGCAGCCCGAGAGGTATACGAGACTCCTCCTACGAGCAGTACTTC.

This rearrangement joins TRBV30 to TRBJ1-5, with D perhaps TRBD1 (5 bases). Germline CDR1 GTSNPN, CDR2 SVGIG (reference sequence). V lost 0 bases and J lost 3, with 9 bases in between. This CDR3 has 14 amino acids. CDR3 nucleotide sequence: TGTGCCTGGAGTGTCACAGGATACAATCAGCCCCAGCATTTT. Amino acids: CAWSVTGYNQPQHF.

To note about this clone: This same CDR3 is encoded by further DNA sequences in the sample. This chain connects TRBV5-4 to TRBJ2-4, with unresolved D. Trimming cost V 0 bases and J 1 base, with 5 bases left between them. There are 14 residues in the CDR3. The germline CDR1 and CDR2 sequences are SGHNT and YYREEE (reference sequence). The CDR3 DNA sequence: TGTGCCAGCAGCTTGGCGGGTGCCAAAAACATTCAGTACTTC. This gives the protein CASSLAGAKNIQYF.

This chain uses TRBV25-1 with TRBJ2-7; D not certain. This CDR3 is built from 11 residues. The germline V gene encodes CDR1 MGHDK and CDR2 SYGVNS. V lost 4 bases to trimming and J lost 6 bases, with 7 bases between them. CDR3 region: CASSAHPEQYF. The CDR3 coding sequence is TGTGCCAGCAGTGCCCATCCCGAGCAGTACTTC.

V is TRBV28 and J is TRBJ1-6; weak D call: TRBD1 (5 bases). This CDR3 comprises 17 residues. With 2 bases removed from V and 7 bases from J, the gap between germline ends came to 18 bases. CDR1 and CDR2 (germline): MDHEN, SYDVKM. This CDR3 reads CASSLRGVAGKNSPLHF. DNA of the CDR3: TGTGCCAGCAGTTTAAGGGGAGTAGCAGGGAAAAATTCACCCCTCCACTTT.

V and J are TRBV6-1 and TRBJ2-7; D gene unclear. This CDR3 comprises 12 residues. CDR1 is MNHNS, CDR2 SASEGT, per germline. V gave up 4 bases and J gave up 6 bases, with 10 bases separating them. The chain's CDR3 is CASSVPGPEQYF. The CDR3 bases are TGTGCCAGCAGTGTTCCAGGTCCCGAGCAGTACTTC.

V usage is TRBV6-5 and J usage is TRBJ1-5; D remains unclear. Germline V CDR1 and CDR2: MNHEY, SVGAGI. The CDR3 extends over 15 amino acids. V shed 8 bases and J shed 0 bases, with 14 bases lying between them. The CDR3 loop reads CASGMSANSNQPQHF. The DNA for the CDR3 is TGTGCCAGCGGGATGAGTGCTAATAGCAATCAGCCCCAGCATTTT.

This chain uses TRBV5-1 with TRBJ2-1; D is tentatively TRBD1 or TRBD2 (7 bases each). V dropped 1 base and J dropped 6 bases, with 17 bases sitting between them. The CDR3 has 16 residues. Germline values: CDR1 SGHRS, CDR2 YFSETQ. The CDR3 DNA follows: TGCGCCAGCAGCTTGCGAGGTGGGGAGGGGGCCAATGAGCAGTTCTTC. Its translation: CASSLRGGEGANEQFF.

A remark on this clone: This same CDR3 is encoded by further DNA sequences in the sample. This chain uses TRBV5-6 with TRBJ2-7; D uncertain. Trimming removed 0 bases at V and 3 bases at J, with 4 bases between. Germline V gene sequence: CDR1 SGHDT, CDR2 YYEEEE. The CDR3 consists of 12 residues. DNA of the CDR3: TGTGCCAGCAGCTTGGGGGTCTACGAGCAGTACTTC. It specifies CASSLGVYEQYF.

The chain carries TRBV5-1 and TRBJ1-1, with D tentatively TRBD1 (5 bases). V was shortened by 7 bases and J by 1 base, with 23 bases between the two germline ends. Germline CDR1 is SGHRS and CDR2 is YFSETQ. CDR3 length equals 17 residues. The CDR3 spells CASRSVGPGKRNTEAFF. The CDR3 nucleotides read TGCGCCAGCCGTTCGGTGGGGCCTGGCAAAAGGAACACTGAAGCTTTCTTT.

The V and J genes are TRBV4-3 and TRBJ1-1; D gene unclear. CDR3 length equals 13 residues. Germline values: CDR1 LGHNA, CDR2 YSLEER. V lost 3 bases to trimming and J lost 5 bases, with 10 bases between them. Here the CDR3 DNA reads TGCGCCAGCAGCCAGCTGGGAGAGACTGAAGCTTTCTTT. Translated, it gives CASSQLGETEAFF.

The chain couples TRBV15 to TRBJ1-5; 9 positions agree with TRBD1. This CDR3 region has 16 residues. The germline CDR1 and CDR2 sequences are LNHNV and YYDKDF (reference sequence). The V segment lost 2 bases and the J segment 5 bases; nucleotides outside the gene matches: 7. The CDR3 here is CATSRPGRDRDQPQHF. The CDR3 region has the DNA TGTGCCACCAGCAGACCGGGCCGGGACAGGGATCAGCCCCAGCATTTT. The whole variable domain, filled in from reference TRBV15 and TRBJ1-5, reads DAMVIQNPRYQVTQFGKPVTLSCSQTLNHNVMYWYQQKSSQAPKLLFHYYDKDFNNEADTPDNFQSRRPNTSFCFLDIRSPGLGDTAMYLCATSRPGRDRDQPQHFGDGTRLSIL.

V usage is TRBV7-2 and J usage is TRBJ1-6; 12 nucleotides match TRBD1. CDR1 and CDR2 from the germline V gene are SGHTA and FQGNSA. Trimming cost V 8 bases and J 5 bases; bases outside gene matches: 10. The CDR3 loop spans 17 amino acids. CDR3 amino acids: CASRDRGRFGNNSPLHF. Here the CDR3 DNA reads TGTGCCAGCCGGGACAGGGGGCGGTTCGGAAATAATTCACCCCTCCACTTT. The whole variable domain, filled in from reference TRBV7-2 and TRBJ1-6, reads GAGVSQSPSNKVTEKGKDVELRCDPISGHTALYWYRQSLGQGLEFLIYFQGNSAPDKSGLPSDRFSAERTGGSVSTLTIQRTQQEDSAVYLCASRDRGRFGNNSPLHFGNGTRLTVT.

This clone is a singleton in its sample. The chain recombines TRBV10-3 with TRBJ2-7; 8 nucleotides agree with TRBD1. The CDR3 spans 12 residues. V shed 8 bases, J shed 4 bases, and the junction held 4 bases outside the gene matches. CDR1 is ENHRY and CDR2 is SYGVKD in the germline V gene. CDR3 bases: TGTGCCATCGGACAGGGCCTTTACGAGCAGTACTTC. Its protein is CAIGQGLYEQYF.

The chain has TRBV5-8 and TRBJ2-7; tentatively, D is TRBD2 (5 bases). CDR3 length: 16 amino acids. CDR1 and CDR2 (germline): SGHTS, YDEGEE. V was pared by 4 bases and J by 0 bases, with 17 bases between. DNA of the CDR3: TGTGCCAGCAGCGCGGAGAAAGCGGCGAACTCCTACGAGCAGTACTTC. This encodes CASSAEKAANSYEQYF.

The gene calls are TRBV29-1 and TRBJ2-7; maybe TRBD1 (6 bases). Germline V lookup: CDR1 SQVTM, CDR2 ANQGSEA. Trimming cost V 7 bases and J 6 bases, with 13 bases left between them. The CDR3 has 11 amino acids. CDR3 sequence reads: CSAERGFEQYF. In DNA, the CDR3 is TGCAGCGCAGAGAGGGGGTTCGAGCAGTACTTC.

The chain has TRBV5-1 and TRBJ2-3, with TRBD1 identical over 11 bases. Germline CDR1 is SGHRS and CDR2 is YFSETQ. V lost 2 bases and J lost 4; bases outside the gene matches: 6. This CDR3 has 16 residues. The CDR3 spells CASSLGLGQGADTQYF. In DNA form, the CDR3 reads TGCGCCAGCAGCTTAGGGTTGGGACAGGGGGCAGATACGCAGTATTTT.

V is TRBV19 and J is TRBJ1-3; D perhaps matches TRBD1 (5 bases). The V end lost 6 bases, the J end lost 2 bases, and 14 bases lay between the germline ends. Germline CDR1 LNHDA, CDR2 SQIVND (reference sequence). This CDR3 has 15 amino acids. The CDR3 is CASRKTAIAGNTIYF. The CDR3, as DNA: TGTGCCAGTAGGAAGACAGCGATAGCTGGAAACACCATATATTTT. The complete variable domain, with remaining parts taken from reference TRBV19 and TRBJ1-3, reads DGGITQSPKYLFRKEGQNVTLSCEQNLNHDAMYWYRQDPGQGLRLIYYSQIVNDFQKGDIAEGYSVSREKKESFPLTVTSAQKNPTAFYLCASRKTAIAGNTIYFGEGSWLTVV.

This clone was recorded once. CDR3 coding DNA: TGTGCCACCAGCGCCTGGGGGGCAAATGAGCAGTTCTTC. Translation: CATSAWGANEQFF. The chain joins TRBV15 to TRBJ2-1; D may correspond to TRBD1 or TRBD2 (6 bases each). The CDR3 is made up of 13 amino acids. V gave up 5 bases and J gave up 7 bases, with 12 bases separating them. Per germline, CDR1 LNHNV and CDR2 YYDKDF (reference sequence).

V and J are TRBV2 and TRBJ1-2; D perhaps matches TRBD1 (5 bases). V lost 4 bases and J 13 bases, leaving 16 bases between the germline ends. In germline, CDR1 is SNHLY, CDR2 FYNNEI. The CDR3 has 12 amino acids. The DNA of the CDR3 is TGTGCCAGCAGTGTAGAAGGTCTACAGGTCACCTTC. Protein: CASSVEGLQVTF.

The sample holds a few counts of this clone. The chain recombines TRBV2 with TRBJ1-5; D might be TRBD1 (5 bases). This CDR3 has 13 residues. Germline lookup yields CDR1 SNHLY and CDR2 FYNNEI. Trimming removed 5 bases from V and 4 bases from J, with 9 bases in between. This CDR3 reads CASSLRVNQPQHF. Here the CDR3 DNA reads TGTGCCAGCAGTCTCAGGGTGAATCAGCCCCAGCATTTT.

The chain uses TRBV19 and TRBJ1-2; 7 bases are shared with TRBD1. Germline V gene lookup returns CDR1 LNHDA and CDR2 SQIVND (reference sequence). The V segment lost 1 base and the J segment 7 bases; nucleotides outside the gene matches: 3. This CDR3 spans 13 amino acids. Here the CDR3 reads CASSIGRGLGYTF. In DNA, the CDR3 is TGTGCCAGTAGTATAGGGAGGGGGCTTGGCTACACCTTC.

The chain combines TRBV18 with TRBJ2-5, with D hard to call. V lost 3 bases to trimming and J lost 3 bases, with 8 bases between them. Germline V gene lookup returns CDR1 KGHSH and CDR2 LQKENI. The CDR3 has 13 amino acids. The CDR3 DNA reads as TGTGCCAGCTCACCGGGGAACGAAGAGACCCAGTACTTC. It is translated as CASSPGNEETQYF.

The chain carries TRBV18 and TRBJ2-2, with D hard to call. The V and J ends lost 8 bases and 0 bases respectively, with 7 bases between them. CDR3 length: 13 amino acids. Germline CDR1 reads KGHSH; CDR2 reads LQKENI. CDR3 loop: CASTNTNTGELFF. The CDR3 DNA reads as TGTGCCAGCACTAACACGAACACCGGGGAGCTGTTTTTT.

V usage is TRBV5-6 and J usage is TRBJ1-2; D is unresolved. The CDR3 covers 13 residues. Deletions cut 0 bases from V and 2 bases from J, with 5 bases between. Looked up from germline, CDR1 is SGHDT and CDR2 is YYEEEE. Written as DNA, the CDR3 is TGTGCCAGCAGCTTGGGGAGAAACTATGGCTACACCTTC. Translated: CASSLGRNYGYTF.